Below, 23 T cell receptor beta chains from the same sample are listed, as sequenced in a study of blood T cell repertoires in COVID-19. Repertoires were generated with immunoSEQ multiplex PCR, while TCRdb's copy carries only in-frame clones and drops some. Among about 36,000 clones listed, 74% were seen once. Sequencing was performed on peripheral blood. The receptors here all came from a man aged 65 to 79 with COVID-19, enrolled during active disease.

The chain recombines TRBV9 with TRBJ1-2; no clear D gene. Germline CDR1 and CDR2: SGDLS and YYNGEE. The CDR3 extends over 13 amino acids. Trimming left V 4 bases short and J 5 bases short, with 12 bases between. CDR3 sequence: CASSSEGGYGYTF. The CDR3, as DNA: TGTGCCAGCAGCTCCGAGGGAGGGTATGGCTACACCTTC.

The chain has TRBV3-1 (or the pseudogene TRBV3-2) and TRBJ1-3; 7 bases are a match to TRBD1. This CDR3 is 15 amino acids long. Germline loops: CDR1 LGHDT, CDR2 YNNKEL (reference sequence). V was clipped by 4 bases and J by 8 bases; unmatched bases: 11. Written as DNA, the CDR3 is TGTGCCAGCAGCCTCCAGGGGGATGTTTTAGACACCATATATTTT. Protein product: CASSLQGDVLDTIYF.

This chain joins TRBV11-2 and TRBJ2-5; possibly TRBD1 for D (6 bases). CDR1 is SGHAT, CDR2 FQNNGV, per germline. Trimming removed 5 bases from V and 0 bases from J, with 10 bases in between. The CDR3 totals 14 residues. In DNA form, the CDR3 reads TGTGCCAGCAGCCAACAGGGTTACCAAGAGACCCAGTACTTC. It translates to CASSQQGYQETQYF.

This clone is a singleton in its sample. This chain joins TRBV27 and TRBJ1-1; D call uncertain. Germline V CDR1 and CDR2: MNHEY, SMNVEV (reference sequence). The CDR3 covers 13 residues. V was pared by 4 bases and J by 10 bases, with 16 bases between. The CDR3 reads CASSSFLSEGAFF. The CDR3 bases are TGTGCCAGCAGTTCCTTTCTCAGTGAGGGAGCTTTCTTT.

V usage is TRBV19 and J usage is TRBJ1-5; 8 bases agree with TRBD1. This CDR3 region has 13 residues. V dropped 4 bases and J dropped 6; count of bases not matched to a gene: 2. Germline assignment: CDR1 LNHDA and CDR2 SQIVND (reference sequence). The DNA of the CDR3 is TGTGCCAGTAGTAAACAGGGGGGTCAGCCCCAGCATTTT. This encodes CASSKQGGQPQHF.

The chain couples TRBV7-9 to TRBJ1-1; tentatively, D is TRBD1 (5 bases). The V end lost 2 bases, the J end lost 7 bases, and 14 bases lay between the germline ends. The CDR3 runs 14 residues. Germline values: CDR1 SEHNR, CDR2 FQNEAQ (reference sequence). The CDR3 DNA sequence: TGTGCCAGCAGCTTATTAAACCCACAGGATGAAGCTTTCTTT. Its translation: CASSLLNPQDEAFF. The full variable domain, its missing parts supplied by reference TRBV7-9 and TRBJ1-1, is DTGVSQNPRHKITKRGQNVTFRCDPISEHNRLYWYRQTLGQGPEFLTYFQNEAQLEKSRLLSDRFSAERPKGSFSTLEIQRTEQGDSAMYLCASSLLNPQDEAFFGQGTRLTVV.

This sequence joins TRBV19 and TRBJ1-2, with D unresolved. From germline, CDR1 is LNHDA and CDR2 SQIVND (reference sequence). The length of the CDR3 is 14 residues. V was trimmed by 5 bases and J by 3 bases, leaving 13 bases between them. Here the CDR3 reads CASSPVEVDYGYTF. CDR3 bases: TGTGCCAGTAGTCCCGTGGAGGTGGACTATGGCTACACCTTC.

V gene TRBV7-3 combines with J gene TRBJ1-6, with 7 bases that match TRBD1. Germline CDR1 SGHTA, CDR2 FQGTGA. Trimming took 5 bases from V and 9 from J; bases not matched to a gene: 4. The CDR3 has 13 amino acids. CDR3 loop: CASSPYRGSPLHF. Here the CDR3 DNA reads TGTGCCAGCAGCCCCTACAGGGGTTCACCCCTCCACTTT.

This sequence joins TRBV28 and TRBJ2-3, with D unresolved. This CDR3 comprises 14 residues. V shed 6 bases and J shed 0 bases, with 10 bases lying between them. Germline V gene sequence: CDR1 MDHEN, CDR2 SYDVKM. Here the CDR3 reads CASRSQTSTDTQYF. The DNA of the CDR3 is TGTGCCAGCAGAAGTCAGACTAGCACAGATACGCAGTATTTT.

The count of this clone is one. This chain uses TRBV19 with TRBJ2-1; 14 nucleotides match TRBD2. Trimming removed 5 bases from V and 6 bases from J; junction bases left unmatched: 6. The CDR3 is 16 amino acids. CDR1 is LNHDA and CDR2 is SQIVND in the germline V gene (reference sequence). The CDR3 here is CASSLRLAGGLNEQFF. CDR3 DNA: TGTGCCAGTAGTCTACGACTAGCGGGGGGGCTCAATGAGCAGTTCTTC.

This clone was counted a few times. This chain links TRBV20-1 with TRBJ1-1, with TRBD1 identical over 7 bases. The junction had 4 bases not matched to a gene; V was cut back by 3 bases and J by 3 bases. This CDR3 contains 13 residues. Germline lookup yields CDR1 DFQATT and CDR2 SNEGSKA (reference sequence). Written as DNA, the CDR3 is TGCAGTGCTAGTAAGGGGGCTGACACTGAAGCTTTCTTT. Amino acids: CSASKGADTEAFF.

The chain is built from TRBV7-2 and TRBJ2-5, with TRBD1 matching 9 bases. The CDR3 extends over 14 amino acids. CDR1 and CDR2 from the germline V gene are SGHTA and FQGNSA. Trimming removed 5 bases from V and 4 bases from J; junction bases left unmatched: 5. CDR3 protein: CASSTRTGVETQYF. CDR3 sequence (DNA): TGTGCCAGCAGCACTAGGACAGGGGTAGAGACCCAGTACTTC.

CDR3 nucleotides: TGTGCCAGCAGCCGGGACTCGGGCTATGGCTACACCTTC. Encoded protein: CASSRDSGYGYTF. The V and J genes are TRBV9 and TRBJ1-2, with D possibly being TRBD1 (5 bases). Trimming cost V 4 bases and J 4 bases, with 11 bases left between them. This CDR3 comprises 13 residues. The V gene's germline CDR1 is SGDLS and CDR2 YYNGEE.

The CDR3 loop reads CASSYEGTGANTEAFF. The DNA of the CDR3 is TGTGCCAGCAGTTACGAAGGGACAGGGGCGAACACTGAAGCTTTCTTT. The chain is built from TRBV6-5 and TRBJ1-1, with TRBD1 identical over 10 bases. Losses at the gene ends were 2 bases for V and 1 base for J; bases not matched to a gene: 4. This CDR3 contains 16 residues. Germline-derived CDR1 and CDR2 are MNHEY and SVGAGI.

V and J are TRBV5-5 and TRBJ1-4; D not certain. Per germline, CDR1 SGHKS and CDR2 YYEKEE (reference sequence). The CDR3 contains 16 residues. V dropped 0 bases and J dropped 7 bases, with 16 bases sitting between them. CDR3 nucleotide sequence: TGTGCCAGCAGCTTGGGGGAGCGGGGTGGGAGTGAAAAACTGTTTTTT. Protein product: CASSLGERGGSEKLFF.

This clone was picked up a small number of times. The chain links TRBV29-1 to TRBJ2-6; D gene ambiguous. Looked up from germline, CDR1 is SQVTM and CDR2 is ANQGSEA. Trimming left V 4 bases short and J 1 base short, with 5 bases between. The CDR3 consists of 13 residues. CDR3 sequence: CSVVQSGANVLTF. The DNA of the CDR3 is TGCAGCGTTGTACAGTCTGGGGCCAACGTCCTGACTTTC. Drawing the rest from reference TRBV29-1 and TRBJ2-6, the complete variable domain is SAVISQKPSRDICQRGTSLTIQCQVDSQVTMMFWYRQQPGQSLTLIATANQGSEATYESGFVIDKFPISRPNLTFSTLTVSNMSPEDSSIYLCSVVQSGANVLTFGAGSRLTVL.

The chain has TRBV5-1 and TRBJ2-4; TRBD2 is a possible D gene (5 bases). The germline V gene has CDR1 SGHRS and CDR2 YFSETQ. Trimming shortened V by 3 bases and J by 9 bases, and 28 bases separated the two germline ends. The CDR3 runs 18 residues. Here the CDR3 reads CASSSMVLGPGSEGIQYF. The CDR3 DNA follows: TGCGCCAGCAGCTCCATGGTCCTAGGTCCGGGCTCCGAGGGCATTCAGTACTTC.

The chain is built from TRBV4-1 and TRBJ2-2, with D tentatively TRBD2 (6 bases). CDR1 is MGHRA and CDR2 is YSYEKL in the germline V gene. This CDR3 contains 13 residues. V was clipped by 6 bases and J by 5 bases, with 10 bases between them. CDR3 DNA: TGCGCCAGCAGACGTAGCGGTACCGGGGAGCTGTTTTTT. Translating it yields CASRRSGTGELFF.

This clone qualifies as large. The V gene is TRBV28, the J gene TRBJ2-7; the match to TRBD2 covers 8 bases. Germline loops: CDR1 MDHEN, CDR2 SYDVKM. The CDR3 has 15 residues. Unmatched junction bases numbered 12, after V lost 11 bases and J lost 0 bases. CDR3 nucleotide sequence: TGTGCCCTGCAAACGGGCGGGGGGATCTCCTACGAGCAGTACTTC. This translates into CALQTGGGISYEQYF.

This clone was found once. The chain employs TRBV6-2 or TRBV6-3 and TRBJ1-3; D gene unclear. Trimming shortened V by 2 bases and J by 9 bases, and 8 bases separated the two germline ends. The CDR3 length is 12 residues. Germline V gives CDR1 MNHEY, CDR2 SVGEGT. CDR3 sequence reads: CASSYLRGTIYF. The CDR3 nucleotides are TGTGCCAGCAGTTACCTCCGAGGCACCATATATTTT.

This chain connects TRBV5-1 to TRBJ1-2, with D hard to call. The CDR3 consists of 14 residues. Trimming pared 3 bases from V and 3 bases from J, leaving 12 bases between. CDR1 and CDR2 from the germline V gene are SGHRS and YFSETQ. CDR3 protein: CASSSSGRDYGYTF. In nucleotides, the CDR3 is TGCGCCAGCAGCTCCTCGGGGAGAGACTATGGCTACACCTTC.

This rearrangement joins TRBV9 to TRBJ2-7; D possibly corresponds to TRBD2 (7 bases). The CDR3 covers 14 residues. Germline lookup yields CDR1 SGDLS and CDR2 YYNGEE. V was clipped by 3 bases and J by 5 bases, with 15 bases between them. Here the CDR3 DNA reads TGTGCCAGCAGCGGGGGGGGCCTTGCCCACGAGCAGTACTTC. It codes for CASSGGGLAHEQYF.

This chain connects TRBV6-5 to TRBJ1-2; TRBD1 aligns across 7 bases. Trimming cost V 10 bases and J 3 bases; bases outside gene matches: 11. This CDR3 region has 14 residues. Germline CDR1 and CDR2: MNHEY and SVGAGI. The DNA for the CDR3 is TGTGCCACCAGGAAGGGACAGTCCTACTATGGCTACACCTTC. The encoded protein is CATRKGQSYYGYTF.